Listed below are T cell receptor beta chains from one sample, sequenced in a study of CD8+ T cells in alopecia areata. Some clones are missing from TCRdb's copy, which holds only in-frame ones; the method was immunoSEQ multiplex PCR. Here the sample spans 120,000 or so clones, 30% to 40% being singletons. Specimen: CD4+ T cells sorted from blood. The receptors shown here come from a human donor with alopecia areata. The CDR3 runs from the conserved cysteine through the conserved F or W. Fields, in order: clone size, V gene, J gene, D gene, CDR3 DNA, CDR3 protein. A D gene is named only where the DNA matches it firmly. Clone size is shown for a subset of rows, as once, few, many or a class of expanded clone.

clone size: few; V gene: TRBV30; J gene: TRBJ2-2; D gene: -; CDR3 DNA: TGTGCCTGGAGTGCGGTCCGGCGCACCGGGGAGCTGTTTTTT; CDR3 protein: CAWSAVRRTGELFF
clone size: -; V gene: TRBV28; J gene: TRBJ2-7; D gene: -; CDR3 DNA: TGTGCCAGCAGCCTAACAGGTTCTCCCTCCTACGAGCAGTACTTC; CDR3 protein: CASSLTGSPSYEQYF
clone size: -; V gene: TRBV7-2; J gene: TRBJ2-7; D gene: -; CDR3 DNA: TGTGCCAGCAGCTTAGCCTTTACGCTTACCCTCTACGAGCAGTACTTC; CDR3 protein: CASSLAFTLTLYEQYF
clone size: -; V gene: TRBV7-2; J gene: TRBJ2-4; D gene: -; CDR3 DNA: TGTGCCAGCAGCTCCCCACCGGCCAAAAACATTCAGTACTTC; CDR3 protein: CASSSPPAKNIQYF
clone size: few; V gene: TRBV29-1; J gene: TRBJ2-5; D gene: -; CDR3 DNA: TGCAGCGTTGAGAGGGTTGGGAAAGAGACCCAGTACTTC; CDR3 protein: CSVERVGKETQYF
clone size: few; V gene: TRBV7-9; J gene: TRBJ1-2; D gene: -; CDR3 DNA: TGTGCCAGCAGCTTAGACGGGACGCTCTATGGCTACACCTTC; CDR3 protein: CASSLDGTLYGYTF
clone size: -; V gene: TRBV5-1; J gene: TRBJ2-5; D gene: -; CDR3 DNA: TGCGCCAGCAGCTTGGTTGGGGTGTCCGTGGAGACCCAGTACTTC; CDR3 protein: CASSLVGVSVETQYF
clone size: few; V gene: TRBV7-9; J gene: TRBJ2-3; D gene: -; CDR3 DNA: TGTGCCAGCAGCTTAGCCCCAGGCTCAGATACGCAGTATTTT; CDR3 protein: CASSLAPGSDTQYF
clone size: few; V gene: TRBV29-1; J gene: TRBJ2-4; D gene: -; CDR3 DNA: TGCAGCGCCGGTGGGTTCCAACAAAACATTCAGTACTTC; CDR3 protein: CSAGGFQQNIQYF
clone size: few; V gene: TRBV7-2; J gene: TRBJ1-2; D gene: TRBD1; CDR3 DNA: TGTGCCAGCAAGCCCCAGGGACAGGGGGCGCGCGGTGGCTACACCTTC; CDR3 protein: CASKPQGQGARGGYTF
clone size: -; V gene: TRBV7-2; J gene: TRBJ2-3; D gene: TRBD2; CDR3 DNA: TGTGCCAGCAGCTTAGCAGCTGTTAGCGGGAGCCCAGATACGCAGTATTTT; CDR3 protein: CASSLAAVSGSPDTQYF
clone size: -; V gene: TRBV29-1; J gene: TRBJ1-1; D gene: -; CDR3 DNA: TGCAGCGCCGCGGGGGCTTTCTTT; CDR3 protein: CSAAGAFF
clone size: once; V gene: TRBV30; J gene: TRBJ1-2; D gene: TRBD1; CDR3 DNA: TGTGCTTCTGAAGGGGACAGGAGACCCTATGGCTACACCTTC; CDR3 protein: CASEGDRRPYGYTF
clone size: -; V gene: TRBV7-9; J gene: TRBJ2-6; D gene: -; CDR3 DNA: TGTGCCAGCAGCTTACGCTCTGGGGCCAACGTCCTGACTTTC; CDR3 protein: CASSLRSGANVLTF
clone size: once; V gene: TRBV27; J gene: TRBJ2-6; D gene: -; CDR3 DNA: TGTGCCAGCAAGGGGCTCTCTGGGGCCAACGTCCTGACTTTC; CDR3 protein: CASKGLSGANVLTF
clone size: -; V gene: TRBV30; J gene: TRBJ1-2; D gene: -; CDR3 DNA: TGTGCCTGGAGTGTAGGGGACTCCTCTAACTATGGCTACACCTTC; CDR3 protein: CAWSVGDSSNYGYTF
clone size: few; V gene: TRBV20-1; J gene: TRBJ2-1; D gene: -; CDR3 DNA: TGCAGTGCTAGACCGTACAATGAGCAGTTCTTC; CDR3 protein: CSARPYNEQFF
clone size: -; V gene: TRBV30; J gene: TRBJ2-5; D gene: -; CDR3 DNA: TGTGCCTGGAGTCCTTTTGGTTCAACGGGGGAGACCCAGTACTTC; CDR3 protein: CAWSPFGSTGETQYF
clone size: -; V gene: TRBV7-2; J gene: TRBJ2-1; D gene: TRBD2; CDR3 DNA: TGTGCCAGCACCGGACTAGCGCTTTACAATGAGCAGTTCTTC; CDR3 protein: CASTGLALYNEQFF
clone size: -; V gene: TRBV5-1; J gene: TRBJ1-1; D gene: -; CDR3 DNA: TGCGCCAGCAGCTTGGTCACGGACACTGAAGCTTTCTTT; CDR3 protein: CASSLVTDTEAFF
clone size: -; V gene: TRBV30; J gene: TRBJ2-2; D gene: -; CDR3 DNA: TGTGCCTGGAGCGTAGGGGGGACCGGGGAGCTGTTTTTT; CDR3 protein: CAWSVGGTGELFF
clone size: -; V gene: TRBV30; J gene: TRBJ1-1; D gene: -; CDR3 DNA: TGTGCCTTGGGACATTTCACTGAAGCTTTCTTT; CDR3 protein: CALGHFTEAFF
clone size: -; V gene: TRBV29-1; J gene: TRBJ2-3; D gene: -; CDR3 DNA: TGCAGCGTTGACCAGCGGCTTCGAACTAGCACAGATACGCAGTATTTT; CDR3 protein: CSVDQRLRTSTDTQYF
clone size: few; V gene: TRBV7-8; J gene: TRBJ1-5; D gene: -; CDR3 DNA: TGTGCCAGCAGCTTAGTGAACAATCAGCCCCAGCATTTT; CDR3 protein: CASSLVNNQPQHF
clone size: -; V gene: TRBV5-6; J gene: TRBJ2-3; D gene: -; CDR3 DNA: TGTGCCAGCAGCTTGGAGCTCGGCGCCACCACAGATACGCAGTATTTT; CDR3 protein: CASSLELGATTDTQYF
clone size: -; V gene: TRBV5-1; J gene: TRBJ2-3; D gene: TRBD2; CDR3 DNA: TGCGCCAGCAGCTTTAGCGGGAGGGCCGATACGCAGTATTTT; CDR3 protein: CASSFSGRADTQYF
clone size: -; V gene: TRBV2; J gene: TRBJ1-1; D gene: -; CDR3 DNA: TGTGCCAGCAACCCAAACACTGAAGCTTTCTTT; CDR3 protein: CASNPNTEAFF
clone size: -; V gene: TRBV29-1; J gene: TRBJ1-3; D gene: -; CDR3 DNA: TGCAGCGTTGGTTTGGAGACGGGATCTGGAAACACCATATATTTT; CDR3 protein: CSVGLETGSGNTIYF
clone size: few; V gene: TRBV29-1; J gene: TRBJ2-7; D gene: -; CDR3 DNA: TGCATCCCATTGGGGTACGGGGGCGAGCAGTACTTC; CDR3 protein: CIPLGYGGEQYF
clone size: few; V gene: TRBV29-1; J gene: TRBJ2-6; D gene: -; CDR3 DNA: TGCAGCGCATTCCCGGGGTCTGGGGCCAACGTCCTGACTTTC; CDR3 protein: CSAFPGSGANVLTF
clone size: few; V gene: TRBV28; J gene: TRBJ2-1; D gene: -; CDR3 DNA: TGTGCCAGCAGCCCAAATGCCCCCTACAATGAGCAGTTCTTC; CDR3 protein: CASSPNAPYNEQFF
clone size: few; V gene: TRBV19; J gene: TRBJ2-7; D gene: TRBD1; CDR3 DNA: TGTGCCAGTAACAACAGGGGTTACGAGCAGTACTTC; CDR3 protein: CASNNRGYEQYF
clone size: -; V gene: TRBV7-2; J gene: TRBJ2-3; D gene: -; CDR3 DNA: TGTGCCAGCAGCTTAGGGGGAATGGCAGATACGCAGTATTTT; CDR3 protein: CASSLGGMADTQYF
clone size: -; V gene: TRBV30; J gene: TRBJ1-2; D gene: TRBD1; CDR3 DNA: TGTGCCTGGAATCAGGGGGCCCGTGGCTACACCTTC; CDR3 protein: CAWNQGARGYTF
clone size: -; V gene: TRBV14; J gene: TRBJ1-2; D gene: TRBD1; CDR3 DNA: TGTGCCAGCAGCCCACAGGGGGCTGGCGGCTACACCTTC; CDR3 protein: CASSPQGAGGYTF
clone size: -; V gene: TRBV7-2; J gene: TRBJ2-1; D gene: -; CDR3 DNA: TGTGCCAGCAGCACTAGGGTGGGTTACAATGAGCAGTTCTTC; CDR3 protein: CASSTRVGYNEQFF
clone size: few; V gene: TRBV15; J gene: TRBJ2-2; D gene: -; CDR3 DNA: TGTGCCACCAGCAGAGATCAGAGGCGGAACACCGGGGAGCTGTTTTTT; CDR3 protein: CATSRDQRRNTGELFF
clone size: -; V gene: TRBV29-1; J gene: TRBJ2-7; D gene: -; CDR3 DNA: TGCAGCGTTCGGGAGAGTGGCGAGCAGTACTTC; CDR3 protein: CSVRESGEQYF
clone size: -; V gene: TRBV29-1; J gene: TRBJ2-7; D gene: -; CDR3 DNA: TGCAGCGTTGTACCCCAGGGAGGTCGGGAGCAGTACTTC; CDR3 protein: CSVVPQGGREQYF
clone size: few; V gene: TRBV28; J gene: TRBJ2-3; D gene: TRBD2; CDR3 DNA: TGTGCCAGCACCTATTCGGGACTAGCGGGTATTAGCACAGATACGCAGTATTTT; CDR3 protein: CASTYSGLAGISTDTQYF